The 12 T cell receptor beta chains listed next were all sequenced from one sample in a study of response to subunit inactivated influenza vaccine. A single record per CDR3 protein comes from TCRdb applying MiXCR to the RT-PCR reads. Of 250,000 to 350,000 distinct CDR3 sequences listed, 22% are singletons. Here the sequenced sample was PBMCs from blood, taken about 20 months after vaccination. The receptors here all came from a man aged 50 to 69 who received an inactivated influenza vaccine.

The rearrangement joins TRBV12-3 or TRBV12-4 to TRBJ2-4; 9 bases are shared with TRBD1. This CDR3 spans 15 amino acids. J lost 3 bases, V lost 9 bases, and 9 bases had no gene match. DNA of the CDR3: TGTGCCAGTTACCAATGGGGACAGGGCAAAAACATTCAGTACTTC. This gives the protein CASYQWGQGKNIQYF.

This clonotype appeared a few times. The chain carries TRBV4-2 and TRBJ2-3; 10 nucleotides line up with TRBD2. Germline V lookup: CDR1 LGHNA, CDR2 YNFKEQ. CDR3 length: 18 amino acids. V lost 0 bases and J lost 2; bases outside the gene matches: 8. CDR3 region: CASSQDPTSGVTTDTQYF. The CDR3, as DNA: TGTGCCAGCAGCCAAGACCCCACTAGCGGGGTGACCACAGATACGCAGTATTTT.

This clonotype has a count of ten or more. The rearrangement joins TRBV5-1 to TRBJ1-5; 7 positions match TRBD1. Losses at the gene ends were 2 bases for V and 6 bases for J; bases not matched to a gene: 5. Looked up from germline, CDR1 is SGHRS and CDR2 is YFSETQ. This CDR3 contains 14 residues. The CDR3, as DNA: TGCGCCAGCAGCTTAGGGGGCGCAGGTCAGCCCCAGCATTTT. The encoded protein is CASSLGGAGQPQHF.

This clonotype was seen only a few times. This chain uses TRBV18 with TRBJ1-4; 10 positions match TRBD1. The CDR3 spans 15 residues. V was pared by 4 bases and J by 10 bases, with 9 bases of the junction left unmatched. Germline V gene sequence: CDR1 KGHSH, CDR2 LQKENI. The CDR3 coding sequence is TGTGCCAGCTCACGTTCCGGGACAGGGGAAGGAAAACTGTTTTTT. Its translation is CASSRSGTGEGKLFF.

The chain carries TRBV6-1 and TRBJ2-6; D might be TRBD1 (5 bases). From germline, CDR1 is MNHNS and CDR2 SASEGT. Trimming stripped 6 bases from V and 2 bases from J, with 5 bases between. This CDR3 is 13 amino acids long. CDR3 loop: CASRTAGANVLTF. The CDR3 DNA reads TGTGCCAGCAGGACAGCTGGGGCCAACGTCCTGACTTTC.

A few counts support this clonotype. The chain joins TRBV11-2 to TRBJ1-1; D not resolved. Deletions cut 4 bases from V and 7 bases from J, with 13 bases between. This CDR3 comprises 13 residues. Germline-derived CDR1 and CDR2 are SGHAT and FQNNGV. The CDR3 reads CASSSTAGSEAFF. DNA of the CDR3: TGTGCCAGCAGCTCCACCGCGGGCAGTGAAGCTTTCTTT.

CDR3 amino acids: CATSDLSRREQFF. CDR3 nucleotide sequence: TGTGCCACCAGTGATTTGTCGCGACGCGAGCAGTTCTTC. The chain recombines TRBV24-1 with TRBJ2-1, with unresolved D. CDR1 KGHDR and CDR2 SFDVKD come from the germline V gene. This CDR3 contains 13 residues. Trimming took 0 bases from V and 10 from J, leaving 9 bases between them.

The chain couples TRBV20-1 to TRBJ1-1, with TRBD1 as a possible D gene (6 bases). The CDR3 loop spans 14 amino acids. Deletions cut 6 bases from V and 3 bases from J, with 17 bases between. In germline, CDR1 is DFQATT, CDR2 SNEGSKA (reference sequence). CDR3 protein: CSAYNLQGYTEAFF. The DNA for the CDR3 is TGCAGTGCGTATAACTTACAGGGATACACTGAAGCTTTCTTT.

This clonotype was counted a few times. This chain joins TRBV7-2 and TRBJ1-3, with unresolved D. Germline assignment: CDR1 SGHTA and CDR2 FQGNSA. The CDR3 has 13 residues. The V end was cut by 3 bases, the J end by 4 bases, with 7 bases between. The CDR3 bases are TGTGCCAGCAGCTTGAGTCGAGGAAACACCATATATTTT. Its protein product is CASSLSRGNTIYF.

Many counts were recorded for this clonotype. V is TRBV20-1 and J is TRBJ1-1; 8 nucleotides match TRBD1. Trimming at V came to 0 bases and at J to 2 bases, leaving 8 bases not matched to a gene. From germline, CDR1 is DFQATT and CDR2 SNEGSKA (reference sequence). CDR3 length equals 16 residues. The CDR3 loop reads CSARDPRGRRNTEAFF. The CDR3 nucleotides read TGCAGTGCTAGAGATCCCAGGGGGCGCAGAAACACTGAAGCTTTCTTT.

This clonotype turned up a few times. V gene TRBV15 combines with J gene TRBJ2-3, with 9 bases identical to TRBD2. The V gene's germline CDR1 is LNHNV and CDR2 YYDKDF (reference sequence). The CDR3 runs to 14 residues. V lost 10 bases, J lost 9 bases, and 14 bases stayed unmatched. The CDR3 sequence is CAIGTSLLQATQYF. The CDR3 DNA sequence: TGTGCCATTGGGACTAGCCTCCTTCAGGCGACGCAGTATTTT.

This clonotype was recorded a few times. CDR3 in DNA: TGCGCCAGCAGCCCCAGGACGCCCACCTACGAGCAGTACTTC. Its protein product is CASSPRTPTYEQYF. The rearrangement joins TRBV5-1 to TRBJ2-7; D is undetermined. V was shortened by 4 bases and J by 2 bases, with 13 bases between the two germline ends. The germline V gene encodes CDR1 SGHRS and CDR2 YFSETQ. The CDR3 sequence is 14 residues long.